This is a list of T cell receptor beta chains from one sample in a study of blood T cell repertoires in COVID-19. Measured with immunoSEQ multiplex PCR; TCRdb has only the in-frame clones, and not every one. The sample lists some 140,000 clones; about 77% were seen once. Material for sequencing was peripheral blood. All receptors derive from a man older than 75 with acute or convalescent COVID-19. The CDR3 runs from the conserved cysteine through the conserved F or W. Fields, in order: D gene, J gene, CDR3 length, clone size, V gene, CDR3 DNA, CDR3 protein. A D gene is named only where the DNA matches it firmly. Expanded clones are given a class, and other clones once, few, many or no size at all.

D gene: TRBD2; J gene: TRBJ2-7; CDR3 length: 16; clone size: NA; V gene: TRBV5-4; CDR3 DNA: TGTGCCAGCAGTCATGCCGCGGGGGGACTCTCCTACGAGCAGTACTTC; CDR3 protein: CASSHAAGGLSYEQYF
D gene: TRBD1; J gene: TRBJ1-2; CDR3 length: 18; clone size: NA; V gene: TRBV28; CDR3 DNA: TGTGCCAGCAGTTTCCGGGCAAAACAAGACAGGGGAGACTATGGCTACACCTTC; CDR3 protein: CASSFRAKQDRGDYGYTF
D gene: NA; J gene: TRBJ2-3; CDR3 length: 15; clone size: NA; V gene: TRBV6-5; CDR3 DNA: TGTGCCAGCAGTCGCGGGACAGCCAGCACAGATACGCAGTATTTT; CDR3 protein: CASSRGTASTDTQYF
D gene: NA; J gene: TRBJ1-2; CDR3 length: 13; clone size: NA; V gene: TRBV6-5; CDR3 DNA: TGTGCCAGCACCCCCGGTGGCGGCTATGGCTACACCTTC; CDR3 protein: CASTPGGGYGYTF
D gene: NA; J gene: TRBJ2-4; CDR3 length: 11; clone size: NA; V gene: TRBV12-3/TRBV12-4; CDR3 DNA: TGTGCCAGCAGCCCGCGGGACATTCAGTACTTC; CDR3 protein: CASSPRDIQYF
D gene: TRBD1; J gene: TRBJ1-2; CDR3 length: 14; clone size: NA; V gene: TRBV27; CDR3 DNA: TGTGCCAGCCAGTCAGGGGGCATGTACTATGGCTACACCTTC; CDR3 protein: CASQSGGMYYGYTF
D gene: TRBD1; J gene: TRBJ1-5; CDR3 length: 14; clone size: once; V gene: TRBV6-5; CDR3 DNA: TGTGCCAGCACACCAGGGGGCGCGGGGCAGCCCCAGCATTTT; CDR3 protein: CASTPGGAGQPQHF
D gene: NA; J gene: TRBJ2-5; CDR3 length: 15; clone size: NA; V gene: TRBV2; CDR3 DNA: TGTGCCAGGCAGACGCTTAGCGAGGCCCAAGAGACCCAGTACTTC; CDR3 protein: CARQTLSEAQETQYF
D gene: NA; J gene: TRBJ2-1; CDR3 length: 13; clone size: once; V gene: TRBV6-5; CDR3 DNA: TGTGCCAGTATATCCGGACAGCACAATGAGCAGTTCTTC; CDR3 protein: CASISGQHNEQFF
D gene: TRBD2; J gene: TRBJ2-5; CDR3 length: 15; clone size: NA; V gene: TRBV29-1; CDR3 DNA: TGCAGCGTGACATACAGCGGGGGGACGGGTGGGACCCAGTACTTC; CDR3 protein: CSVTYSGGTGGTQYF
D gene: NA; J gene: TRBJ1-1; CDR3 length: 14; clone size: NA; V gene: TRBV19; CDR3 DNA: TGTGCCAGTAGTATTGGGGCCATGAACACTGAAGCTTTCTTT; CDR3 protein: CASSIGAMNTEAFF
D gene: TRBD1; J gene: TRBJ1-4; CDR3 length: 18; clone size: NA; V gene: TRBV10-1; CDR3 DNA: TGCGCCAGCAGTGAGCGAGGGGACAGGGAGGCAACTAATGAAAAACTGTTTTTT; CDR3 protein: CASSERGDREATNEKLFF
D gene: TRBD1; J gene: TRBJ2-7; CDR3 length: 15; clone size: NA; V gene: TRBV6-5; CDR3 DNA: TGTGCCAGCAGTTACTCAGCACAGGGGGCCTACGAGCAGTACTTC; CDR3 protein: CASSYSAQGAYEQYF
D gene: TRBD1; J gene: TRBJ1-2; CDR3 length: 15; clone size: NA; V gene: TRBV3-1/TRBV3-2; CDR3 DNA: TGTGCCAGCAGCCAGAAGGGACAGCAAGGCTATGGCTACACCTTC; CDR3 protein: CASSQKGQQGYGYTF
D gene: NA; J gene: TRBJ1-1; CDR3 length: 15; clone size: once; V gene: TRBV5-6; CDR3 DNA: TGTGCCAGCAGCTTAAACCCAGGTTCGGACACTGAAGCTTTCTTT; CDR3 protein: CASSLNPGSDTEAFF
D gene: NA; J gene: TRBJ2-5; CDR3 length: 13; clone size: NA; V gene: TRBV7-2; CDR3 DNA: TGTGCCAGCAGCTGGGACTTCACGGGGACCCAGTACTTC; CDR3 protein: CASSWDFTGTQYF
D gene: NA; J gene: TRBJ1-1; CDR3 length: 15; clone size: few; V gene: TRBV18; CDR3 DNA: TGTGCCAGCTCACCACCGGCGGGGGTGAACACTGAAGCTTTCTTT; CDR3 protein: CASSPPAGVNTEAFF
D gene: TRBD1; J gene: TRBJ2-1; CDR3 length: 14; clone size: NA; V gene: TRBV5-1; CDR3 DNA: TGCGCCAGCAGACAACCCAGGGGGCAAAATGAGCAGTTCTTC; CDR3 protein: CASRQPRGQNEQFF
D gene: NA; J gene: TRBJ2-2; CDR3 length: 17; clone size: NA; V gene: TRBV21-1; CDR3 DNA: TGTGCCAGCAGCAAATATGCGCGGGGGGGGAACACCGGGGAGCTGTTTTTT; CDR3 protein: CASSKYARGGNTGELFF
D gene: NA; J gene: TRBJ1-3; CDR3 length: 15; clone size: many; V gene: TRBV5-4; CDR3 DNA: TGTGCCAGCAGCTTGAATCTGGGAGCTGGAAACACCATATATTTT; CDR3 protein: CASSLNLGAGNTIYF
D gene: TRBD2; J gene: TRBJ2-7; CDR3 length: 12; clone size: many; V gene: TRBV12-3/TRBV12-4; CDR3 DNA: TGTGCCAGCAGTTTGCCGGGGGGCGAGCAGTACTTC; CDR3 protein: CASSLPGGEQYF
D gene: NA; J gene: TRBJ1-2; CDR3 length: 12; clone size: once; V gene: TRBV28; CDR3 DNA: TGTGCCAGCAGTCCCGGGGGTTATGGCTACACCTTC; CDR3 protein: CASSPGGYGYTF
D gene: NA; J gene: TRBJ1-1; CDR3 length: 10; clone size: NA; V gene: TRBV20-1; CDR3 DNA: TGCAGTGCTAGCGCAGGGAAGGCTTTCTTT; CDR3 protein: CSASAGKAFF
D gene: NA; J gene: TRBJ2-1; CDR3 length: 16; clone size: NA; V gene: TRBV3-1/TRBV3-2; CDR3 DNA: TGTGCCAGCGGCACCTCTTCGGGGGGCCTTAACAATGAGCAGTTCTTC; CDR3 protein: CASGTSSGGLNNEQFF
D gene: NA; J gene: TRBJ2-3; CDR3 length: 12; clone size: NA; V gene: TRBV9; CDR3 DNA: TGTGCCAGCAGCGTCCGGGGTGATACGCAGTATTTT; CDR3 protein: CASSVRGDTQYF
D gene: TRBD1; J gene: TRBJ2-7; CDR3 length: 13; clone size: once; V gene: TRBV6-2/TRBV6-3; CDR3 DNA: TGTGCCAGCAGTACCCAGGGGGAATACGAGCAGTACTTC; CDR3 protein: CASSTQGEYEQYF
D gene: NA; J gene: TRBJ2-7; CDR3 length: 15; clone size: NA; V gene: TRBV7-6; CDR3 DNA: TGTGCCAGCAGCTCAGTCCGAGGGAACTCCTACGAGCAGTACTTC; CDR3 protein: CASSSVRGNSYEQYF
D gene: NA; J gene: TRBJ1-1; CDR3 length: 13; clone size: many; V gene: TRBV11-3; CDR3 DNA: TGTGCCAGCAGCCCCGGTGCGGGCGCTGAAGCTTTCTTT; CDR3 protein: CASSPGAGAEAFF
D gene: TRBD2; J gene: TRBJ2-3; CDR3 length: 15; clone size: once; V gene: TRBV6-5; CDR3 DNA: TGTGCCAGCAGGGCTAGCGGGGGCAGGACAGATACGCAGTATTTT; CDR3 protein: CASRASGGRTDTQYF
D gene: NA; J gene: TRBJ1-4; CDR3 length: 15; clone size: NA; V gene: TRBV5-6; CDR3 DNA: TGTGCCAGCAGCTATCGTGCGGCAGGGGACGAAAAACTGTTTTTT; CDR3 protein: CASSYRAAGDEKLFF
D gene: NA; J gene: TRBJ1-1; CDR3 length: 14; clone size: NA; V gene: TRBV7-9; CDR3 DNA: TGTGCCAGCAGCGCACTTTGGGCTAACACTGAAGCTTTCTTT; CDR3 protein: CASSALWANTEAFF
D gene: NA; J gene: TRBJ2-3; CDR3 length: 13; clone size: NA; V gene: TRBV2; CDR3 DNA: TGTGCCAGCAGTGGGCCGGGGGCAGATACGCAGTATTTT; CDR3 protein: CASSGPGADTQYF
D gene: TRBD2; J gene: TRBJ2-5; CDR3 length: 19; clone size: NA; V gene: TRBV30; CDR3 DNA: TGTGCCTGGAGTGTTCCCTTCGGGACGGGGGGGCCGCTGTCGGAGACCCAGTACTTC; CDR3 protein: CAWSVPFGTGGPLSETQYF
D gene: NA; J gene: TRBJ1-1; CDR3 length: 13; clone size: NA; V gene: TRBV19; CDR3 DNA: TGTGCCAGTAGTGTGACAGGTGGGTTTGAAGCTTTCTTT; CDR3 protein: CASSVTGGFEAFF
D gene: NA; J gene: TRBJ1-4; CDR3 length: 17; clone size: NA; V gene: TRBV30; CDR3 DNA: TGTGCCTGGAGTGTATGCCCGGGTGGAGACACTAATGAAAAACTGTTTTTT; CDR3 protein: CAWSVCPGGDTNEKLFF
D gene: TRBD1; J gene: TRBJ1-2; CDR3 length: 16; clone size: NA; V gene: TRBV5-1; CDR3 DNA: TGCGCCAGCAGCATAACTCCGGGACAGGGGAGCTATGGCTACACCTTC; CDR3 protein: CASSITPGQGSYGYTF
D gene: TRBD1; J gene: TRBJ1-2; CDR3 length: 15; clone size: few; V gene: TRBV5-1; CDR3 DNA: TGCGCCAGCAGCTTGGCCGGTTCCACAGGGGATGGCTACACCTTC; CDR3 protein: CASSLAGSTGDGYTF
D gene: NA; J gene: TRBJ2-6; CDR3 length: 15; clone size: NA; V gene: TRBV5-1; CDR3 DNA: TGCGCCAGCAGCTCTAGTCTGTCTGGGGCCAACGTCCTGACTTTC; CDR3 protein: CASSSSLSGANVLTF
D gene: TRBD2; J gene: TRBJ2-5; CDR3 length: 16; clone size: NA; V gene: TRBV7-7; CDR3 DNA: TGTGCTAGCAGCTTAGGAGCCGTAGCGGGGGGAGAGACCCAGTACTTC; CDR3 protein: CASSLGAVAGGETQYF
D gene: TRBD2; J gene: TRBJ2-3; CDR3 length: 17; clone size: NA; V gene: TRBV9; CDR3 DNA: TGTGCCAGCAGCGTAGTGATTTCCGGGGGAGGGCCAGATACGCAGTATTTT; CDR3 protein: CASSVVISGGGPDTQYF
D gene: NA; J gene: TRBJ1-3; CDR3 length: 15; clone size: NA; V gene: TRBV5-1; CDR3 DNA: TGCGCCAGCAGCTTGACTACAACGGCTGGAAACACCATATATTTT; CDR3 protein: CASSLTTTAGNTIYF
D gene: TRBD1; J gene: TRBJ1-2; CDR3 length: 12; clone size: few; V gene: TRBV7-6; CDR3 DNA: TGTGCCAGCAGCTTCGGACAGGGTGGGCTCACCTTC; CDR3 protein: CASSFGQGGLTF
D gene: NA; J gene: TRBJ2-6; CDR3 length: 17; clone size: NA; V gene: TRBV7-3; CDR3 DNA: TGTGCCAGCAGCTTAACGGGCCGGGGATCTGGGGCCAACGTCCTGACTTTC; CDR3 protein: CASSLTGRGSGANVLTF
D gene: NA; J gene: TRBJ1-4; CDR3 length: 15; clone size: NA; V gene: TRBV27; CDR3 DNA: TGTGCCAGCAGCAGAGGTCCGACAGCCGGTGAAAAACTGTTTTTT; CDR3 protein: CASSRGPTAGEKLFF
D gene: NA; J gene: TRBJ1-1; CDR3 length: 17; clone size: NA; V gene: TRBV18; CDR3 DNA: TGTGCCAGCTCACCACGAGGAACAGGGATAGCGAACACTGAAGCTTTCTTT; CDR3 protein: CASSPRGTGIANTEAFF
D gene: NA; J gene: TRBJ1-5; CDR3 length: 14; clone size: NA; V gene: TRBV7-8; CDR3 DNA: TGTGCCAGCAGCTCACAGGGTAGCAATCAGCCCCAGCATTTT; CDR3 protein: CASSSQGSNQPQHF